What follows is one T cell receptor beta chain and its context. Assay: immunoSEQ multiplex PCR; the TCRdb copy retains only in-frame clones and omits some. The sample has around 48,000 clones, over 90% seen once. J lost 7 bases, V lost 0 bases, and 7 bases had no gene match. The CDR3 covers 15 residues. From germline, CDR1 is SGDLS and CDR2 YYNGEE. The data belong to a study of control samples from healthy donors and cancer patients. This clonotype was obtained from a woman between 45 and 60 years old with head and neck cancer. Input material: PBMCs. The rearrangement links TRBV9 to TRBJ2-1, with 7 bases fitting TRBD2. The CDR3, as DNA: TGTGCCAGCAGCGTAGACGGGAGGCGGGGGAATGAGCAGTTCTTC. This encodes CASSVDGRRGNEQFF.